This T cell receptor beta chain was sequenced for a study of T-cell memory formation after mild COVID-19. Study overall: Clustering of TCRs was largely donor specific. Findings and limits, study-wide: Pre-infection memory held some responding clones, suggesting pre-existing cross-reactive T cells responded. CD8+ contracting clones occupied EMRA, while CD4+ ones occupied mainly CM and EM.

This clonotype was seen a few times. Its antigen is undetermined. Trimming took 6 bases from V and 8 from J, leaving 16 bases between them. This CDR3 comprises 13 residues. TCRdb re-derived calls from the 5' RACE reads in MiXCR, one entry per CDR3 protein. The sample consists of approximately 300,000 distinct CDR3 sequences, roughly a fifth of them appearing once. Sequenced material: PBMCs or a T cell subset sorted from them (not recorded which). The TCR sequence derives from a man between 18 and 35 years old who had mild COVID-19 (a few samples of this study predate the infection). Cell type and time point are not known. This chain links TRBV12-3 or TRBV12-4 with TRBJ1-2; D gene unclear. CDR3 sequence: CASRRRRLGGYTF. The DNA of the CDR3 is TGTGCCAGCAGGAGACGACGTTTAGGGGGCTACACCTTC.